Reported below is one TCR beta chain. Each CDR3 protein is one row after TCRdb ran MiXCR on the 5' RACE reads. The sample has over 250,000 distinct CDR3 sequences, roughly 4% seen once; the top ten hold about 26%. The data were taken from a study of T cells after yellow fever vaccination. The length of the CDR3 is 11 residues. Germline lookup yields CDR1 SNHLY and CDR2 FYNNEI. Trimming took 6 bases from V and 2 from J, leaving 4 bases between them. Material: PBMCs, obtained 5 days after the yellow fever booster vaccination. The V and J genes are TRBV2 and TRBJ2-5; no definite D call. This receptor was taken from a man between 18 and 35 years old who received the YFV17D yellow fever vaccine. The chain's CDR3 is CASRRQETQYF. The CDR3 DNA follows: TGTGCCAGCAGACGTCAAGAGACCCAGTACTTC.